This record looks at one T cell receptor beta chain sequence and its context. This entry is derived from a study of patients and donors after allogeneic stem cell transplantation. TCRdb ran MiXCR on the RT-PCR reads and lists one entry per CDR3 protein. The table shows some 150,000 distinct CDR3 sequences, with 30% to 45% occurring only once. Looked up from germline, CDR1 is MNHNS and CDR2 is SASEGT. The ends were cut back, 0 bases at V and 6 bases at J, with 8 bases in the middle. This CDR3 has 13 residues. This clonotype was obtained from a human donor who was either an allogeneic HSCT recipient or a stem cell or donor lymphocyte infusion donor (not recorded which). It is not recorded whose cells these are; they may come from a transplant donor. The chain uses TRBV6-1 and TRBJ1-2; D unclear. Sequences were obtained from blood, either unsorted or a sorted T cell fraction (not recorded which). This CDR3 reads CASSEARMHGYTF. CDR3 in DNA: TGTGCCAGCAGTGAAGCGAGAATGCATGGCTACACCTTC.